Each of the 30 T cell receptor beta chains below was sequenced from the same sample in a study of shared clonotypes between healthy human individuals. Sequencing was performed with immunoSEQ multiplex PCR; in TCRdb, only in-frame clones are kept and a portion is missing. The sample has approximately 500,000 clones, 90% to 97% seen once. Sample: naive CD4+ T cells sorted from blood. The subset was: CD45RA+ positively selected. These receptors were taken from a woman aged 30 to 39 in good health.

Here the CDR3 reads CSVEESSYNEQFF. The DNA for the CDR3 is TGCAGCGTTGAGGAGAGCTCCTACAATGAGCAGTTCTTC. V usage is TRBV29-1 and J usage is TRBJ2-1; no reliable D call. This CDR3 is built from 13 residues. Germline loops: CDR1 SQVTM, CDR2 ANQGSEA. V lost 3 bases and J 0 bases, leaving 6 bases between the germline ends.

The chain employs TRBV10-3 and TRBJ2-3, with 7 positions matching TRBD1. V lost 11 bases and J lost 2; bases outside the gene matches: 4. The germline CDR1 and CDR2 sequences are ENHRY and SYGVKD. The CDR3 is made up of 12 amino acids. CDR3 residues: CAVGQNTDTQYF. In DNA form, the CDR3 reads TGTGCCGTGGGACAGAACACAGATACGCAGTATTTT.

The CDR3 here is CASSPRGLAGLNEQFF. CDR3 nucleotide sequence: TGCGCCAGCAGTCCGAGAGGACTAGCGGGGTTAAATGAGCAGTTCTTC. The gene calls are TRBV4-1 and TRBJ2-1; 12 positions match TRBD2. The CDR3 totals 16 residues. Germline CDR1 MGHRA, CDR2 YSYEKL. With V trimmed by 6 bases and J by 7 bases, 10 bases remained unmatched.

The gene calls are TRBV5-1 and TRBJ2-1; 11 bases fit TRBD2. CDR3 length equals 17 residues. V shed 0 bases and J 4 bases; nucleotides not matched to a gene: 6. Germline V CDR1 and CDR2: SGHRS, YFSETQ. The CDR3 is CASSLAQTSGAYNEQFF. For the CDR3, the DNA is TGCGCCAGCAGCTTGGCCCAGACTAGCGGGGCATACAATGAGCAGTTCTTC.

This CDR3 is CASIIETQYF. The CDR3 DNA follows: TGTGCCAGCATAATAGAGACCCAGTACTTC. The chain carries TRBV11-3 and TRBJ2-5, with D uncertain. The V end lost 7 bases, the J end lost 4 bases, and 4 bases lay between the germline ends. The CDR3 contains 10 residues. Looked up from germline, CDR1 is SGHNT and CDR2 is YENEEA.

This CDR3 reads CASNAAGTGGWWAEAFF. In DNA, the CDR3 is TGTGCCAGCAACGCCGCCGGGACAGGGGGCTGGTGGGCTGAAGCTTTCTTT. This chain links TRBV28 with TRBJ1-1; 12 nucleotides align to TRBD1. V shed 7 bases, J shed 6 bases, and the junction held 15 bases outside the gene matches. The germline gives CDR1 MDHEN, CDR2 SYDVKM. This CDR3 is 17 amino acids long.

The chain links TRBV6-6 to TRBJ2-7; 7 bases line up with TRBD1. Trimming cost V 7 bases and J 7 bases; bases outside gene matches: 10. The length of the CDR3 is 13 residues. Germline lookup yields CDR1 MNHNY and CDR2 SVGAGI (reference sequence). CDR3 nucleotide sequence: TGTGCCAGCATCTCGTACAGGGGTGAGGAGCAGTACTTC. Its translation: CASISYRGEEQYF.

This chain uses TRBV4-2 with TRBJ2-7; TRBD2 matches at 10 bases. The germline CDR1 and CDR2 sequences are LGHNA and YNFKEQ. With V trimmed by 4 bases and J by 2 bases, 8 bases remained unmatched. The CDR3 length is 16 residues. CDR3 nucleotide sequence: TGTGCCAGCAGCCGATCTTTAGGACTAGCGGCCTACGAGCAGTACTTC. This translates into CASSRSLGLAAYEQYF.

This clone was picked up a small number of times. The chain recombines TRBV7-8 with TRBJ2-7; D is unclear. The length of the CDR3 is 14 residues. V was trimmed by 2 bases and J by 5 bases, leaving 13 bases between them. Germline-derived CDR1 and CDR2 are SGHVS and FQNEAQ. The CDR3 region is CASSLKGMMNEQYF. The CDR3 DNA sequence: TGTGCCAGCAGCTTAAAAGGGATGATGAACGAGCAGTACTTC.

This clone was recorded once. CDR3 loop: CASSGTTNEQFF. The CDR3, as DNA: TGCGCCAGCAGTGGGACTACAAATGAGCAGTTCTTC. V usage is TRBV10-1 and J usage is TRBJ2-1; possible D gene TRBD2, 6 bases. This CDR3 comprises 12 residues. Germline V gene sequence: CDR1 WNHNN, CDR2 SYGVQD (reference sequence). Trimming pared 4 bases from V and 7 bases from J, leaving 8 bases between.

This chain joins TRBV10-2 and TRBJ2-7, with a possible D match to TRBD1 (5 bases). V dropped 2 bases and J dropped 2 bases, with 13 bases sitting between them. CDR1 WSHSY and CDR2 SAAADI come from the germline V gene. The CDR3 is made up of 15 amino acids. Here the CDR3 reads CASSETDTGPYEQYF. Here the CDR3 DNA reads TGCGCCAGCAGTGAGACGGACACTGGGCCCTACGAGCAGTACTTC.

The chain links TRBV6-1 to TRBJ2-2; 8 bases fit TRBD1. Germline V CDR1 and CDR2: MNHNS, SASEGT. V shed 7 bases and J 4 bases; nucleotides not matched to a gene: 8. The length of the CDR3 is 15 residues. CDR3: CASTPDRASTGELFF. The CDR3 bases are TGTGCCAGCACTCCGGACAGGGCCAGCACCGGGGAGCTGTTTTTT.

The rearrangement uses TRBV21-1 and TRBJ2-6; the DNA was not used to check the table's D call, TRBD1. TRBV21-1 represents a pseudogene. CDR3 length equals 18 residues. The CDR3 reads CASSKRTTPFSGANVLTF. DNA of the CDR3: TGTGCCAGCAGCAAACGGACAACTCCATTCTCTGGGGCCAACGTCCTGACTTTC.

V is TRBV9 and J is TRBJ2-1; D assignment may be TRBD1 or TRBD2 (5 bases each). Trimming took 0 bases from V and 2 from J, leaving 18 bases between them. Germline-derived CDR1 and CDR2 are SGDLS and YYNGEE. CDR3 length: 18 amino acids. The CDR3 nucleotides are TGTGCCAGCAGCGTAGGTTTTTGGGACCAACTAACCTACAATGAGCAGTTCTTC. This codes for CASSVGFWDQLTYNEQFF.

This chain's CDR3 is CASSEGLAGGSNTGELFF. The CDR3 DNA sequence: TGTGCCAGCAGCGAGGGACTAGCGGGAGGATCGAACACCGGGGAGCTGTTTTTT. The J gene is TRBJ2-2, the V gene TRBV9; 15 bases are a match to TRBD2. Germline V gives CDR1 SGDLS, CDR2 YYNGEE. This CDR3 has 18 amino acids. With 3 bases clipped from V and 0 bases from J, the junction kept 3 bases outside the gene matches. Filled out from reference TRBV9 and TRBJ2-2, the complete variable domain reads DSGVTQTPKHLITATGQRVTLRCSPRSGDLSVYWYQQSLDQGLQFLIQYYNGEERAKGNILERFSAQQFPDLHSELNLSSLELGDSALYFCASSEGLAGGSNTGELFFGEGSRLTVL.

The chain is built from TRBV6-6 and TRBJ2-7; 8 bases map to TRBD1. The trim removed 2 bases at V and 6 bases at J, leaving 9 bases unmatched. Per germline, CDR1 MNHNY and CDR2 SVGAGI (reference sequence). The length of the CDR3 is 15 residues. The CDR3 nucleotides are TGTGCCAGCAGTTACCGCGGACAGGGTTTTTCCGAGCAGTACTTC. The encoded protein is CASSYRGQGFSEQYF.

This sequence joins TRBV6-5 and TRBJ2-1; 8 bases are shared with TRBD1. CDR1 MNHEY and CDR2 SVGAGI come from the germline V gene. Trimming removed 6 bases from V and 4 bases from J; junction bases left unmatched: 5. The CDR3 extends over 14 amino acids. The CDR3 DNA sequence: TGTGCCAGCAGGCGTCGGGACAGGTACAATGAGCAGTTCTTC. It yields the protein CASRRRDRYNEQFF.

The CDR3 spells CASRPGPPTYEQYF. The CDR3 DNA follows: TGTGCCAGCAGGCCCGGCCCACCGACCTACGAGCAGTACTTC. The chain joins TRBV6-1 to TRBJ2-7; D is unclear. The CDR3 is made up of 14 amino acids. Trimming removed 6 bases from V and 2 bases from J, with 14 bases in between. CDR1 is MNHNS, CDR2 SASEGT, per germline.

The chain employs TRBV27 and TRBJ1-1, with D maybe TRBD1 (5 bases). The CDR3 sequence is 14 residues long. Trimming took 3 bases from V and 0 from J, leaving 8 bases between them. Germline-derived CDR1 and CDR2 are MNHEY and SMNVEV (reference sequence). Here the CDR3 reads CASSFLDMNTEAFF. DNA of the CDR3: TGTGCCAGCAGTTTTTTGGACATGAACACTGAAGCTTTCTTT.

This clone has a single count. This chain uses TRBV28 with TRBJ1-5; D call uncertain. Germline assignment: CDR1 MDHEN and CDR2 SYDVKM. Between the trimmed V and J ends, which lost 3 bases and 8 bases, there was a span of 14 bases. The CDR3 contains 14 residues. This CDR3 is CASSLRPLAEPQHF. DNA for the CDR3: TGTGCCAGCAGTTTGCGACCACTTGCGGAGCCCCAGCATTTT.

This CDR3 is CASSRGLAGNYEQYF. The CDR3 nucleotides read TGTGCCAGCAGTCGCGGACTAGCGGGAAACTACGAGCAGTACTTC. The chain employs TRBV5-4 and TRBJ2-7; 12 bases agree with TRBD2. Germline loops: CDR1 SGHNT, CDR2 YYREEE (reference sequence). V was pared by 5 bases and J by 3 bases, with 6 bases of the junction left unmatched. The CDR3 consists of 15 residues. Full variable domain (missing parts from reference TRBV5-4 and TRBJ2-7): ETGVTQSPTHLIKTRGQQVTLRCSSQSGHNTVSWYQQALGQGPQFIFQYYREEENGRGNFPPRFSGLQFPNYSSELNVNALELDDSALYLCASSRGLAGNYEQYFGPGTRLTVT.

The rearrangement uses TRBV4-2 and TRBJ2-2; 12 positions agree with TRBD2. CDR1 is LGHNA and CDR2 is YNFKEQ in the germline V gene. J was trimmed by 2 bases and V by 1 base; bases with no gene match: 8. This CDR3 comprises 19 residues. In DNA form, the CDR3 reads TGTGCCAGCAGCCAAGGGACTAGCGGGACCCCAGAAAACACCGGGGAGCTGTTTTTT. Translated, it gives CASSQGTSGTPENTGELFF.

The rearrangement links TRBV15 to TRBJ1-5; D uncertain. Per the germline V gene, CDR1 is LNHNV and CDR2 is YYDKDF (reference sequence). The CDR3 totals 13 residues. Between the trimmed V and J ends, which lost 0 bases and 6 bases, there was a span of 6 bases. The CDR3 protein is CATSRDVGQPQHF. Written as DNA, the CDR3 is TGTGCCACCAGCAGAGATGTTGGTCAGCCCCAGCATTTT. The variable domain in full, with the rest retrieved from reference TRBV15 and TRBJ1-5, is DAMVIQNPRYQVTQFGKPVTLSCSQTLNHNVMYWYQQKSSQAPKLLFHYYDKDFNNEADTPDNFQSRRPNTSFCFLDIRSPGLGDTAMYLCATSRDVGQPQHFGDGTRLSIL.

The rearrangement uses TRBV5-4 and TRBJ1-2; D may be TRBD1 (6 bases). Germline V CDR1 and CDR2: SGHNT, YYREEE (reference sequence). V was clipped by 4 bases and J by 2 bases, with 18 bases between them. The CDR3 extends over 16 amino acids. The CDR3 loop is CASSAIDRQENYGYTF. CDR3 bases: TGTGCCAGCAGCGCAATTGATAGACAGGAAAACTATGGCTACACCTTC.

This clone appeared once. The chain uses TRBV28 and TRBJ2-1; D is unclear. The germline V gene has CDR1 MDHEN and CDR2 SYDVKM. This CDR3 spans 14 amino acids. The V end lost 5 bases, the J end lost 7 bases, and 15 bases lay between the germline ends. CDR3 in amino acids: CASSGPRRRNEQFF. CDR3 bases: TGTGCCAGCAGTGGACCCCGGCGACGAAATGAGCAGTTCTTC.

The chain has TRBV7-9 and TRBJ1-4; D is unclear. V lost 3 bases, J lost 3 bases, and 8 bases lay in between. The germline V gene has CDR1 SEHNR and CDR2 FQNEAQ (reference sequence). There are 14 residues in the CDR3. The CDR3 sequence: CASSFAGANEKLFF. The CDR3 nucleotides are TGTGCCAGCAGCTTCGCTGGGGCTAATGAAAAACTGTTTTTT.

The CDR3 DNA sequence: TGCAGTGCTCCCGTTAAGGTTACGCAGTATTTT. It yields the protein CSAPVKVTQYF. This rearrangement joins TRBV20-1 to TRBJ2-3; D is uncertain. Germline V CDR1 and CDR2: DFQATT, SNEGSKA (reference sequence). The CDR3 totals 11 residues. Deletions cut 5 bases from V and 8 bases from J, with 11 bases between.

A note on this clone: Because the CDR3's place on the DNA is in doubt, the DNA is left out and the CDR3 is given as listed by TCRdb. The genes are TRBV27 and TRBJ2-7; the D call in the table, TRBD2, was not verified against the DNA. The germline gives CDR1 MNHEY, CDR2 SMNVEV (reference sequence). Including both end residues, the CDR3 is 12 amino acids long. This CDR3 reads CASSSSFYEQYF.

This sequence joins TRBV11-2 and TRBJ2-5; TRBD2 matches 11 bases. The V gene end was trimmed by 1 base and the J gene end by 5 bases; junction bases not matched to a gene: 9. Germline CDR1 is SGHAT and CDR2 is FQNNGV. This CDR3 is 17 amino acids long. The CDR3 nucleotides are TGTGCCAGCAGCTTAGGTAGCGGGAGGGCCCTCCGTGAGACCCAGTACTTC. It is translated as CASSLGSGRALRETQYF.

V gene TRBV28 combines with J gene TRBJ2-7; 7 bases match TRBD2. Germline V lookup: CDR1 MDHEN, CDR2 SYDVKM. CDR3 length: 14 amino acids. V trimming: 6 bases; J trimming: 5 bases; junction bases outside the gene matches: 10. The CDR3 DNA reads as TGTGCCAGCAGCCTGGGGAGGGGACGAAACGAGCAGTACTTC. Its translation: CASSLGRGRNEQYF.